This T cell receptor beta chain was profiled in a study of blood T cell repertoires in COVID-19. Overall study: Spain, Italy and the United States supplied samples that represented acute and convalescent COVID-19. Sample material is recorded as cDNA or gDNA derived from T cells, B-cell-depleted T cells, or PBMCs.

Germline V lookup: CDR1 SGHTA, CDR2 FQGNSA. CDR3 length equals 16 residues. The V and J ends lost 1 base and 1 base respectively, with 13 bases between them. Original handling: Quantification of nucleated cells was approximated via reference gene primer amplification. The data were produced by immunoSEQ multiplex PCR, yet TCRdb's version contains in-frame clones alone and is incomplete. The D gene and trimming were derived from the DNA, and the V and J assignments and clone size from that table. The table shows under 200,000 clones, with around 86% occurring only once. Sequenced input: peripheral blood. The J gene is TRBJ2-5, the V gene TRBV7-2; D is ambiguous. The sequence derives from a woman of 80 years or more in a cohort sampled during active or convalescent COVID-19. The CDR3 nucleotides are TGTGCCAGCAGCTTAGTTATCGGCGGAAGCCAAGAGACCCAGTACTTC. It specifies CASSLVIGGSQETQYF.